The 20 T cell receptor beta chains below all came from one sample that was sequenced in a study of CD8 T cells in Susac syndrome. Reverse transcription of about 0.5 to 1 ug RNA used random hexamers. TCRdb analysed the immunoSEQ multiplex PCR reads with MiXCR anew, one entry per CDR3 protein. Of some 170,000 distinct CDR3 sequences in the sample, roughly 94% were seen once. Material for sequencing was CD4+ T cells from PBMCs. The source is a human donor with Susac syndrome.

V is TRBV20-1 and J is TRBJ1-6; the D is unclear. Looked up from germline, CDR1 is DFQATT and CDR2 is SNEGSKA (reference sequence). V gave up 5 bases and J gave up 9 bases, with 17 bases separating them. This CDR3 comprises 14 residues. The CDR3 nucleotides are TGCAGTGCTTCCGGCCCGATCGAAGTTTCACCCCTCCACTTT. Translated, it gives CSASGPIEVSPLHF.

This clonotype was seen only once. The chain combines TRBV30 with TRBJ1-2; 9 nucleotides line up with TRBD1. Losses at the gene ends were 2 bases for V and 1 base for J; bases not matched to a gene: 8. CDR1 is GTSNPN, CDR2 SVGIG, per germline (reference sequence). CDR3 length: 16 amino acids. The CDR3 here is CAWSIPGQGFNYGYTF. The CDR3, as DNA: TGTGCCTGGAGTATACCAGGACAGGGGTTTAACTATGGCTACACCTTC.

The J gene is TRBJ2-3, the V gene TRBV30; D is undetermined. V lost 3 bases to trimming and J lost 0 bases, with 10 bases between them. Per germline, CDR1 GTSNPN and CDR2 SVGIG (reference sequence). The CDR3 covers 14 residues. CDR3 region: CAWRPTGSTDTQYF. For the CDR3, the DNA is TGTGCCTGGAGGCCCACTGGGAGCACAGATACGCAGTATTTT.

This clonotype has only one observation. This rearrangement joins TRBV18 to TRBJ2-1; 9 bases are a match to TRBD1. Trimming cost V 0 bases and J 7 bases; bases outside gene matches: 4. The CDR3 loop spans 15 amino acids. Germline V gene sequence: CDR1 KGHSH, CDR2 LQKENI. DNA for the CDR3: TGTGCCAGCTCACCACCGTTGGGACAGGGAAATGAGCAGTTCTTC. Its protein is CASSPPLGQGNEQFF.

The rearrangement joins TRBV29-1 to TRBJ1-1, with a weak D call TRBD1 (5 bases). Germline V lookup: CDR1 SQVTM, CDR2 ANQGSEA. Trimming took off 0 bases at V and 2 bases at J, with 19 bases between the two ends. The CDR3 totals 17 residues. This chain's CDR3 is CSVEDVGCEGDNTEAFF. The CDR3 region has the DNA TGCAGCGTTGAAGATGTGGGGTGCGAAGGGGACAACACTGAAGCTTTCTTT.

The J gene is TRBJ1-1, the V gene TRBV7-2, with D unclear. CDR3 length equals 14 residues. V shed 1 base and J shed 12 bases, with 18 bases lying between them. Looked up from germline, CDR1 is SGHTA and CDR2 is FQGNSA. CDR3 nucleotides: TGTGCCAGCAGCTTAGAGGCAGCCCCTATTGCAACTTTCTTT. It encodes CASSLEAAPIATFF. The complete variable domain, with remaining parts taken from reference TRBV7-2 and TRBJ1-1, reads GAGVSQSPSNKVTEKGKDVELRCDPISGHTALYWYRQSLGQGLEFLIYFQGNSAPDKSGLPSDRFSAERTGGSVSTLTIQRTQQEDSAVYLCASSLEAAPIATFFGQGTRLTVV.

V usage is TRBV20-1 and J usage is TRBJ1-1; unclear D gene. Germline CDR1 is DFQATT and CDR2 is SNEGSKA (reference sequence). The germline V and J ends were trimmed by 1 base and 3 bases, with 12 bases remaining between them. The CDR3 sequence is 14 residues long. CDR3 DNA: TGCAGTGCTAGAGGCCCGGGCGGGGACACTGAAGCTTTCTTT. Amino acid sequence: CSARGPGGDTEAFF.

CDR3 in DNA: TGTGCCAGCAGTGAATATGGGGGATCGGAAAAACTGTTTTTT. It encodes CASSEYGGSEKLFF. The gene calls are TRBV25-1 and TRBJ1-4, with D possibly being TRBD1 (5 bases). The CDR3 loop spans 14 amino acids. With 0 bases removed from V and 8 bases from J, the gap between germline ends came to 10 bases. Germline V gene data show CDR1 as MGHDK and CDR2 as SYGVNS.

The chain joins TRBV6-6 to TRBJ2-1, with D possibly being TRBD1 or TRBD2 (6 bases each). In germline, CDR1 is MNHNY, CDR2 SVGAGI (reference sequence). The CDR3 sequence is 15 residues long. V was pared by 2 bases and J by 6 bases, with 14 bases between. The CDR3 DNA is TGTGCCAGCAGTTACAAGAGCGGAGGGGGCAATGAGCAGTTCTTC. Its protein is CASSYKSGGGNEQFF.

This clonotype showed up just once. This chain connects TRBV28 to TRBJ2-7; D call uncertain. The CDR3 is 13 amino acids. V gave up 4 bases and J gave up 0 bases, with 7 bases separating them. CDR1 is MDHEN, CDR2 SYDVKM, per germline. Here the CDR3 reads CASSYVNSYEQYF. The CDR3 nucleotides are TGTGCCAGCAGTTATGTAAACTCCTACGAGCAGTACTTC.

This chain uses TRBV27 with TRBJ2-3, with D hard to call. The CDR3 spans 15 residues. V was cut by 2 bases and J by 2 bases, with 11 bases left in between. Looked up from germline, CDR1 is MNHEY and CDR2 is SMNVEV (reference sequence). In DNA form, the CDR3 reads TGTGCCAGCAGTTTAAGGTCTAGGTCCACAGATACGCAGTATTTT. As protein: CASSLRSRSTDTQYF.

The chain links TRBV12-3 or TRBV12-4 to TRBJ2-7; weak D call: TRBD1 (5 bases). CDR3 size: 15 residues. Trimming removed 0 bases at V and 1 base at J, with 10 bases between. The CDR3 DNA follows: TGTGCCAGCAGTTTAGCGCATAGGGGATCCTACGAGCAGTACTTC. This gives the protein CASSLAHRGSYEQYF.

V is TRBV7-9 and J is TRBJ2-7, with 7 bases that match TRBD2. Germline V lookup: CDR1 SEHNR, CDR2 FQNEAQ (reference sequence). Losses at the gene ends were 1 base for V and 5 bases for J; bases not matched to a gene: 5. CDR3 length: 14 amino acids. The CDR3 loop reads CASSLVQGGDEQYF. The CDR3 nucleotides read TGTGCCAGCAGCTTAGTGCAGGGAGGGGACGAGCAGTACTTC.

The chain links TRBV30 to TRBJ2-2, with D unresolved. Germline V gene data show CDR1 as GTSNPN and CDR2 as SVGIG (reference sequence). The CDR3 extends over 13 amino acids. Between the trimmed V and J ends, which lost 1 base and 4 bases, there was a span of 7 bases. CDR3 DNA: TGTGCCTGGAGTGGAGGATTCACCGGGGAGCTGTTTTTT. Protein product: CAWSGGFTGELFF.

This clonotype has more than one count but fewer than ten. The V call is TRBV6-1, the J call TRBJ2-1, with 14 positions matching TRBD2. Unmatched junction bases numbered 9, after V lost 6 bases and J lost 8 bases. Germline lookup yields CDR1 MNHNS and CDR2 SASEGT. The CDR3 is 16 residues long. CDR3 loop: CASRGGTSGSRDEQFF. Written as DNA, the CDR3 is TGTGCCAGCAGAGGCGGGACTAGCGGGAGTAGGGATGAGCAGTTCTTC.

V gene TRBV20-1 combines with J gene TRBJ1-2; tentatively, D is TRBD1 (5 bases). The CDR3 is made up of 12 amino acids. Looked up from germline, CDR1 is DFQATT and CDR2 is SNEGSKA (reference sequence). Trimming pared 6 bases from V and 4 bases from J, leaving 12 bases between. In DNA, the CDR3 is TGCAGTGCCAGACCCGACAGCTATGGCTACACCTTC. Protein: CSARPDSYGYTF.

The chain recombines TRBV2 with TRBJ2-2; 8 bases are shared with TRBD1. The junction had 7 bases not matched to a gene; V was cut back by 6 bases and J by 4 bases. There are 15 residues in the CDR3. In germline, CDR1 is SNHLY, CDR2 FYNNEI. The CDR3 region is CASSRQGIGTGELFF. DNA of the CDR3: TGTGCCAGCAGCCGACAGGGGATCGGCACCGGGGAGCTGTTTTTT. Drawing the rest from reference TRBV2 and TRBJ2-2, the complete variable domain is EPEVTQTPSHQVTQMGQEVILRCVPISNHLYFYWYRQILGQKVEFLVSFYNNEISEKSEIFDDQFSVERPDGSNFTLKIRSTKLEDSAMYFCASSRQGIGTGELFFGEGSRLTVL.

This sequence joins TRBV5-6 and TRBJ2-7; D remains unclear. Trimming left V 6 bases short and J 1 base short, with 11 bases between. The V gene's germline CDR1 is SGHDT and CDR2 YYEEEE. The CDR3 covers 13 residues. The CDR3 DNA reads as TGTGCCAGCATAATCTGGGGTTCCTACGAGCAGTACTTC. It codes for CASIIWGSYEQYF.

The V call is TRBV15, the J call TRBJ1-2; no clear D. There are 15 residues in the CDR3. Trimming left V 0 bases short and J 0 bases short, with 8 bases between. Per germline, CDR1 LNHNV and CDR2 YYDKDF (reference sequence). CDR3 residues: CATSRDRGANYGYTF. The CDR3 DNA sequence: TGTGCCACCAGCAGAGATCGCGGAGCTAACTATGGCTACACCTTC.

This rearrangement joins TRBV5-4 to TRBJ1-4; no clear D. From germline, CDR1 is SGHNT and CDR2 YYREEE (reference sequence). The V gene lost 2 bases and the J gene lost 9 bases, with 8 bases spanning the gap. The CDR3 covers 12 residues. The DNA for the CDR3 is TGTGCCAGCAGCTTAAACGGGCAAAAACTGTTTTTT. Its protein product is CASSLNGQKLFF.